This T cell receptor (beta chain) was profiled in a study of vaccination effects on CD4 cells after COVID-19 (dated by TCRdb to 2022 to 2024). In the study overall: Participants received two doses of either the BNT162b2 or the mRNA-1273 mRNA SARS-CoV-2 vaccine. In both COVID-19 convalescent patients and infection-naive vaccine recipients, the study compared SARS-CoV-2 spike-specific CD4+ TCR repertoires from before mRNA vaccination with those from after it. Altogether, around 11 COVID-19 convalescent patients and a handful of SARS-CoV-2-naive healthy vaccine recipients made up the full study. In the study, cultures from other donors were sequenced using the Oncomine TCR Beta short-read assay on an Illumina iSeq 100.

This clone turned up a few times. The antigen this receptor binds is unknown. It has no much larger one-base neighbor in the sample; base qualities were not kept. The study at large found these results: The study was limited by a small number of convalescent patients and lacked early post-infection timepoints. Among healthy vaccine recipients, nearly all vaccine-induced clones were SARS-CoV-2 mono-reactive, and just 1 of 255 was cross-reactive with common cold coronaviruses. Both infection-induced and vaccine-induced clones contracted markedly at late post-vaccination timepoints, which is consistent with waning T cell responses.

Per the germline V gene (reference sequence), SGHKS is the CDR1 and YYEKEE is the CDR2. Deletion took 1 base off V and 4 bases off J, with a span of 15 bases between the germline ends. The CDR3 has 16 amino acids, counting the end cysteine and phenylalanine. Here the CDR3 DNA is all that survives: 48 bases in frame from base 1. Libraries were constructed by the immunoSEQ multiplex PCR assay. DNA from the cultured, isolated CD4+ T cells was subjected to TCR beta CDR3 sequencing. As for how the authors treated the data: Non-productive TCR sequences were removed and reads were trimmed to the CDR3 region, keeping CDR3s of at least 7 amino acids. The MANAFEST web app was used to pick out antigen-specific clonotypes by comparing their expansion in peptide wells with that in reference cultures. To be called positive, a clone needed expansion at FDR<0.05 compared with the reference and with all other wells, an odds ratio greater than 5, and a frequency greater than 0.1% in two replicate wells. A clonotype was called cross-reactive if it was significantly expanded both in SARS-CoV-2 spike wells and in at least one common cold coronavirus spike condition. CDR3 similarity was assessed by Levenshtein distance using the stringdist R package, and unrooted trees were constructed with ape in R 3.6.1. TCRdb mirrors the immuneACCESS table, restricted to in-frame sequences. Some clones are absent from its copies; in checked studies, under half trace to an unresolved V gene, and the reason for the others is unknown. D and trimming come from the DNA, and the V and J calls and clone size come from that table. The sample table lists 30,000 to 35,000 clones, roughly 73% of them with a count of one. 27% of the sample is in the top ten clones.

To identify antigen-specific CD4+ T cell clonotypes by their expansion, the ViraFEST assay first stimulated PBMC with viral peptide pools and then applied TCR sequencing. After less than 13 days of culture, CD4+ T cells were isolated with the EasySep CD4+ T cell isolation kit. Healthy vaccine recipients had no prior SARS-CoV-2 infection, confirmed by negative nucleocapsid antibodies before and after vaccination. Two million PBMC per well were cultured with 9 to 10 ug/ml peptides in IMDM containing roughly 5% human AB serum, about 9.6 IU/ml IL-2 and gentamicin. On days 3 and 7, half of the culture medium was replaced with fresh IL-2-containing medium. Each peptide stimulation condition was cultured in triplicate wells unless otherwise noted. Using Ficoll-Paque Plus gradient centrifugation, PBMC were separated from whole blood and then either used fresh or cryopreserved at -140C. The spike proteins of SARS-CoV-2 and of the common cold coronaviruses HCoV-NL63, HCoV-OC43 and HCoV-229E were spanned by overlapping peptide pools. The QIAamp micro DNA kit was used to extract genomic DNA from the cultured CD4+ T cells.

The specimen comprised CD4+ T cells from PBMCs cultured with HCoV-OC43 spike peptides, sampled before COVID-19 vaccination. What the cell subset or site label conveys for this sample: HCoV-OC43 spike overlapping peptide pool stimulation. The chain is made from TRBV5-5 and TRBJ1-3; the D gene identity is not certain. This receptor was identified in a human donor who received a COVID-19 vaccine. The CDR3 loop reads CASSLRAELWGNTIYF. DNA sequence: TGTGCCAGCAGCTTGAGGGCGGAACTCTGGGGAAACACCATATATTTT.